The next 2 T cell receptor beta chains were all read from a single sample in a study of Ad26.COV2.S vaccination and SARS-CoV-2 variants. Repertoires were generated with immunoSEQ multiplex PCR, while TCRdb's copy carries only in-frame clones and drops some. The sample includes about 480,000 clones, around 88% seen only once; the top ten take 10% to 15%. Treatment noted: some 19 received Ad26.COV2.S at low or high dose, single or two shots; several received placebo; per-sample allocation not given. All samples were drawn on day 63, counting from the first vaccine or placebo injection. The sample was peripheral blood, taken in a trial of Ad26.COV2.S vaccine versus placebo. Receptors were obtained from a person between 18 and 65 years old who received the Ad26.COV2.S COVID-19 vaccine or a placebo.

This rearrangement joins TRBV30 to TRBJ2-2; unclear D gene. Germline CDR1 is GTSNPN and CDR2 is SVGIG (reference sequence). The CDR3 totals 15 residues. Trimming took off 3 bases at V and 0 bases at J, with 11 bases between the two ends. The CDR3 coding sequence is TGTGCCTGGAGGTCGAAGCGCACGAACACCGGGGAGCTGTTTTTT. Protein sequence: CAWRSKRTNTGELFF. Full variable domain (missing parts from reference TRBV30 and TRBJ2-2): SQTIHQWPATLVQPVGSPLSLECTVEGTSNPNLYWYRQAAGRGLQLLFYSVGIGQISSEVPQNLSASRPQDRQFILSSKKLLLSDSGFYLCAWRSKRTNTGELFFGEGSRLTVL.

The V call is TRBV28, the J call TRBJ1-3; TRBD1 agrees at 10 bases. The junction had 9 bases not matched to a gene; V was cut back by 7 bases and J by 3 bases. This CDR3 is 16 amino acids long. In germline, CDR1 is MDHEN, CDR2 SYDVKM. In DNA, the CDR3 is TGTGCCAGCACGGGACAGGGGTATAGAGGTGGAAACACCATATATTTT. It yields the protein CASTGQGYRGGNTIYF.